This T cell receptor (beta chain) was sequenced for a study of cytomegalovirus exposure and HLA in healthy donors. Per germline, CDR1 KGHSH and CDR2 LQKENI. The ends were cut back, 1 base at V and 6 bases at J, with 5 bases in the middle. CDR3 length: 12 residues. PCR used 60 Vbeta primers and 13 Jbeta primers. Some clones are missing from TCRdb's copy, which holds only in-frame ones; the method was immunoSEQ multiplex PCR. The sample has about 160,000 clones, around 78% seen once. In its sample, this clone was seen once. The chain uses TRBV18 and TRBJ2-3; TRBD2 might be the D (5 bases). The clonotype was recovered from a woman aged 40-49 years in good health and CMV-seronegative. Sequencing was done on a sample of PBMCs. CDR3 residues: CASSPQRDTQYF. The CDR3 DNA reads as TGTGCCAGCTCACCACAGCGGGATACGCAGTATTTT.